Listed below are T cell receptor beta chains from one sample, sequenced in a study of cytomegalovirus exposure and HLA in healthy donors. TCRdb keeps only in-frame clones here, not all; method: immunoSEQ multiplex PCR. This table holds approximately 120,000 clones, 77% found once. The sequencing sample was made of PBMCs. Source of these receptors: a woman aged 40 to 50 in good health and CMV-seropositive. CDR3s include the opening cysteine and the closing phenylalanine or tryptophan. The D gene is left open where the match is weak. The size entry is marked missing in some rows and otherwise reads once, few, many or a size class.

-,TRBV27,TRBD1,18,TRBJ1-1,TGTGCCAGCAGTTTAACCGGGACAGGGGTGTTTCTGAACACTGAAGCTTTCTTT,CASSLTGTGVFLNTEAFF
medium-sized,TRBV6-5,-,14,TRBJ2-7,TGTGCCAGCAGGATACAGCCCACCTCCTACGAGCAGTACTTC,CASRIQPTSYEQYF
-,TRBV28,TRBD1,14,TRBJ1-4,TGTGCCAGCAGTCCAGGGGGTCGGGAGGAAAAACTGTTTTTT,CASSPGGREEKLFF
few,TRBV7-9,TRBD1,14,TRBJ1-5,TGTGCCAGCAGCATCACAGGGGACAATCAGCCCCAGCATTTT,CASSITGDNQPQHF
-,TRBV6-5,-,13,TRBJ2-7,TGTGCCAGCAGGTACGGACACTACTACGAGCAGTACTTC,CASRYGHYYEQYF
-,TRBV7-2,TRBD2,15,TRBJ2-1,TGTGCCAGCAGCGTCGGGACTAGCGGGATCAATGAGCAGTTCTTC,CASSVGTSGINEQFF
-,TRBV30,-,12,TRBJ1-2,TGTGCCTGGAGAGGCTCTGGGGGCGGCTACACCTTC,CAWRGSGGGYTF
-,TRBV10-3,-,16,TRBJ2-5,TGTGCCATCAGCACAGGGGAAACTAGCCCCCGAGAGACCCAGTACTTC,CAISTGETSPRETQYF
-,TRBV28,TRBD2,17,TRBJ2-2,TGTGCCAGCAGTCACATGGGACTAGCGGGGCTAGGCGGGGAGCTGTTTTTT,CASSHMGLAGLGGELFF
-,TRBV27,-,17,TRBJ1-2,TGTGCCAGCAGTTTCTTCGGTAGCCAGCTATCTAACTATGGCTACACCTTC,CASSFFGSQLSNYGYTF
-,TRBV9,TRBD1,13,TRBJ2-3,TGTGCCAGCAGCCAAGGGACAGCAGATACGCAGTATTTT,CASSQGTADTQYF
once,TRBV13,TRBD2,17,TRBJ2-7,TGTGCCAGCAGCTCCGACGGGACTAGCGGAAACTCCTACGAGCAGTACTTC,CASSSDGTSGNSYEQYF
few,TRBV27,TRBD1,14,TRBJ1-5,TGTGCCAGCAAACGACAGGGGGCGGAACAGCCCCAGCATTTT,CASKRQGAEQPQHF
-,TRBV7-8,-,13,TRBJ2-7,TGTGCCAGCAGCCCCCTGGGGGGAAGGGGGCAGTACTTC,CASSPLGGRGQYF
-,TRBV5-4,TRBD2,15,TRBJ2-3,TGTGCCAGCAGCTTAACTAGCGGGAGGGGAGATACGCAGTATTTT,CASSLTSGRGDTQYF
-,TRBV18,TRBD2,18,TRBJ2-1,TGTGCCAGCTCAGATGCGCTGTTGACTAGCGGGAGCTACAATGAGCAGTTCTTC,CASSDALLTSGSYNEQFF
-,TRBV27,-,15,TRBJ2-7,TGTGCCAGCAGCCCCCGACCCGCAGGGCAGGGCGAGCAGTACTTC,CASSPRPAGQGEQYF
-,TRBV14,-,15,TRBJ2-3,TGTGCCAGCAGCCTCGACTCAGGAGGGGCAGATACGCAGTATTTT,CASSLDSGGADTQYF
-,TRBV5-4,-,14,TRBJ1-2,TGTGCCAGCAGCCCCAAGGGACTAAGGGATGGCTACACCTTC,CASSPKGLRDGYTF
-,TRBV30,-,15,TRBJ2-3,TGTGCCTGGAGTTACAGCCCCCGGGGTACAGATACGCAGTATTTT,CAWSYSPRGTDTQYF
-,TRBV15,-,13,TRBJ1-2,TGTGCCACCAGTCGGCAGGGGCCCTATGGCTACACCTTC,CATSRQGPYGYTF
-,TRBV5-6,TRBD1,14,TRBJ1-4,TGTGCCAGCAGCTTACCGGGACAGGGTGAAAAACTGTTTTTT,CASSLPGQGEKLFF
-,TRBV7-6,-,13,TRBJ2-1,TGTGCCAGCAGCGCTCAACAGGGAAATGAGCAGTTCTTC,CASSAQQGNEQFF
-,TRBV5-1,-,15,TRBJ2-5,TGCGCCAGCAGCTTGGGACAGAACCCCCAAGAGACCCAGTACTTC,CASSLGQNPQETQYF
-,TRBV5-6,TRBD2,13,TRBJ2-1,TGTGCCAGCAGCTGGGGAGGGACCAATGAGCAGTTCTTC,CASSWGGTNEQFF
-,TRBV12-5,-,14,TRBJ2-2,TGTGCTAGTGGTTTCTCTGGGGCCGCCGGGGAGCTGTTTTTT,CASGFSGAAGELFF
-,TRBV7-7,-,15,TRBJ2-7,TGTGCCAGCAGCTTATTTCGGACAGTCCCCGACGAGCAGTACTTC,CASSLFRTVPDEQYF
-,TRBV6-1,TRBD2,15,TRBJ2-1,TGTGCCAGCAGTCGGACTAGCGGGAGTTTCCATGAGCAGTTCTTC,CASSRTSGSFHEQFF
-,TRBV10-3,TRBD1,15,TRBJ1-1,TGTGCCATCAGTGAGTGGGACAGGGGCGGTACTGAAGCTTTCTTT,CAISEWDRGGTEAFF
-,TRBV28,TRBD1,14,TRBJ1-2,TGTGCCAGCCTACAGGGGGCAGACAACTATGGCTACACCTTC,CASLQGADNYGYTF
-,TRBV5-8,TRBD2,16,TRBJ2-2,TGTGCCAGCAGCTTGGGGCGGCGGGAGCGAACCGGGGAGCTGTTTTTT,CASSLGRRERTGELFF
-,TRBV10-3,TRBD1,14,TRBJ2-1,TGTGCCATCAGTGTAGACAGGGTAGTGAATGAGCAGTTCTTC,CAISVDRVVNEQFF
-,TRBV6-5,TRBD1,14,TRBJ2-2,TGTGCCAGCTCGGGACAGCTGAACACCGGGGAGCTGTTTTTT,CASSGQLNTGELFF
-,TRBV15,-,16,TRBJ1-4,TGTGCCACCAGCAGATCCGGGAGCGGCCTTAATGAAAAACTGTTTTTT,CATSRSGSGLNEKLFF
-,TRBV21-1,-,15,TRBJ2-5,TGTGCCAGCACCTCGGACGGGGGAAGGCAAGAGACCCAGTACTTC,CASTSDGGRQETQYF
-,TRBV19,-,15,TRBJ2-1,TGTGCCAGTAGTATACAAGAGAGCTCCTACAATGAGCAGTTCTTC,CASSIQESSYNEQFF
-,TRBV25-1,TRBD1,15,TRBJ2-7,TGTGCCAGCAGCCCTCCGACAGGGGCTTCCTACGAGCAGTACTTC,CASSPPTGASYEQYF
-,TRBV6-1,-,14,TRBJ2-3,TGTGCCAGCAGTGGCGACAGCCTCACAGATACGCAGTATTTT,CASSGDSLTDTQYF
-,TRBV5-1,TRBD2,14,TRBJ2-7,TGCGCCAGCAGCTTGGCTAGCGGGACCTACGAGCAGTACTTC,CASSLASGTYEQYF
-,TRBV30,TRBD1,13,TRBJ1-2,TGTGCCTGGAACAGGGGGCTTGACTATGGCTACACCTTC,CAWNRGLDYGYTF